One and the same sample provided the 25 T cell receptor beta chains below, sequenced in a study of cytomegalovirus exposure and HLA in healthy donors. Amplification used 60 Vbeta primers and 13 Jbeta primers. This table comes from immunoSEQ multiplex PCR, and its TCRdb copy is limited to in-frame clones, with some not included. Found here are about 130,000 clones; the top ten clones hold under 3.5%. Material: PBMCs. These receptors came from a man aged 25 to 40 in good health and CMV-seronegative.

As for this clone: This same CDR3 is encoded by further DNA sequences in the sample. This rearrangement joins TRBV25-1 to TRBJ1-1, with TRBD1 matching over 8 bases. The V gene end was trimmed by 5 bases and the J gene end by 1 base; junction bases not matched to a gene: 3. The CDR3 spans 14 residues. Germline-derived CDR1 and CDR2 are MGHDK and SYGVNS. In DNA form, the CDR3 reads TGTGCCAGCAGTATAGGACAGGGGAACACTGAAGCTTTCTTT. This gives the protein CASSIGQGNTEAFF. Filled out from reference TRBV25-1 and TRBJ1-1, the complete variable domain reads EADIYQTPRYLVIGTGKKITLECSQTMGHDKMYWYQQDPGMELHLIHYSYGVNSTEKGDLSSESTVSRIRTEHFPLTLESARPSHTSQYLCASSIGQGNTEAFFGQGTRLTVV.

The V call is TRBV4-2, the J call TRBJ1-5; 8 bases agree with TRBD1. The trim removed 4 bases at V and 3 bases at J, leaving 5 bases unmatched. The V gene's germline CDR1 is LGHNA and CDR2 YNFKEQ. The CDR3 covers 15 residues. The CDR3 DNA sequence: TGTGCCAGCAGCCGGGACAGGACTACCAATCAGCCCCAGCATTTT. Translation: CASSRDRTTNQPQHF.

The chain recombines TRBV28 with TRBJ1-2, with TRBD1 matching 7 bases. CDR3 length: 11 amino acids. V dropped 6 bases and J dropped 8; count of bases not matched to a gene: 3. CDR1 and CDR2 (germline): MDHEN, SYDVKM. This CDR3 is CASRPGQGYTF. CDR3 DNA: TGTGCCAGCAGGCCGGGACAGGGCTACACCTTC.

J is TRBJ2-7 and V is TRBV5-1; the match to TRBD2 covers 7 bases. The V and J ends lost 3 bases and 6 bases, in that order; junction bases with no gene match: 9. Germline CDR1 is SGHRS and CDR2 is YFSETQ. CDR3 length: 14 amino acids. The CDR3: CASSSSGRAFEQYF. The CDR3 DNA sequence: TGCGCCAGCAGCTCGTCGGGGAGGGCTTTCGAGCAGTACTTC.

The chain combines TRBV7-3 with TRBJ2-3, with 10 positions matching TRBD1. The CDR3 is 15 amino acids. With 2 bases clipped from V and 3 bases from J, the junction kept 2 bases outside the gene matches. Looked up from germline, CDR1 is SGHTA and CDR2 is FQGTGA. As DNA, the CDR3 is TGTGCCAGCAGCTTAGGGACAGGGGTAACAGATACGCAGTATTTT. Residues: CASSLGTGVTDTQYF.

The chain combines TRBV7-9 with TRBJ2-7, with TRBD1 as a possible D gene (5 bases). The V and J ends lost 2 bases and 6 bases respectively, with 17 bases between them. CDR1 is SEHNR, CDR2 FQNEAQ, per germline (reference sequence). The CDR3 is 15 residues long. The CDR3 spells CASSLSPGRGSEQYF. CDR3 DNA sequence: TGTGCCAGCAGCTTATCTCCAGGGCGAGGAAGCGAGCAGTACTTC.

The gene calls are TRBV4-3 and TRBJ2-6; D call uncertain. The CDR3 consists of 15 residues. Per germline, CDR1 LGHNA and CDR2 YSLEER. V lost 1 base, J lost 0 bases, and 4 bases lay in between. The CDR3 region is CASSQAGSGANVLTF. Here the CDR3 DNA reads TGCGCCAGCAGCCAAGCCGGCTCTGGGGCCAACGTCCTGACTTTC.

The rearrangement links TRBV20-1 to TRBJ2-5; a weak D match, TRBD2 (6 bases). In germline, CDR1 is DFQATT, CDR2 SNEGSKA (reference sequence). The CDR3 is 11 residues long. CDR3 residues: CSGGGGETQYF. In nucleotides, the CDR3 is TGCAGCGGGGGAGGAGGAGAGACCCAGTACTTC.

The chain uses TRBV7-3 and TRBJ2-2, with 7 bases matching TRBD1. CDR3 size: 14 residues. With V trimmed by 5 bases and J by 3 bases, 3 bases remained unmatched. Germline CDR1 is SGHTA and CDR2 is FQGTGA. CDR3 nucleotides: TGTGCCAGCAGCCCTACAGGGGACACCGGGGAGCTGTTTTTT. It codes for CASSPTGDTGELFF.

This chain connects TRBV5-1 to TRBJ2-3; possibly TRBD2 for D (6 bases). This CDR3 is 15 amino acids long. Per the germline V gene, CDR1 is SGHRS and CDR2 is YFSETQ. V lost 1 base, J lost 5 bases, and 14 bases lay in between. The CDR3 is CASSLPTSPGDTQYF. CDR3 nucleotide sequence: TGCGCCAGCAGCTTGCCGACTAGTCCTGGAGATACGCAGTATTTT.

The CDR3 nucleotides read TGTGCCAGCAGTCCCGGGACAGGGAATCAGCCCCAGCATTTT. Its translation is CASSPGTGNQPQHF. The chain is built from TRBV6-1 and TRBJ1-5; the match to TRBD1 covers 9 bases. V dropped 5 bases and J dropped 4; count of bases not matched to a gene: 3. The CDR3 contains 14 residues. Germline V gene lookup returns CDR1 MNHNS and CDR2 SASEGT.

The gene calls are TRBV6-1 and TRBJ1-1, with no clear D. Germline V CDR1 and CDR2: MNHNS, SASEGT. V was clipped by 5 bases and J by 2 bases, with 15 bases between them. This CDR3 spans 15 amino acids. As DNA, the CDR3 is TGTGCCAGCAGTCTATATGGACGGGGAAACACTGAAGCTTTCTTT. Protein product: CASSLYGRGNTEAFF.

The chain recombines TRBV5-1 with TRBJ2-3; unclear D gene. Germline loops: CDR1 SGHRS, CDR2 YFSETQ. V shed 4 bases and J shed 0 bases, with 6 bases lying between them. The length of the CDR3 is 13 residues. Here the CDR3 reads CASSTPSTDTQYF. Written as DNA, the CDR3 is TGCGCCAGCAGCACTCCTAGCACAGATACGCAGTATTTT.

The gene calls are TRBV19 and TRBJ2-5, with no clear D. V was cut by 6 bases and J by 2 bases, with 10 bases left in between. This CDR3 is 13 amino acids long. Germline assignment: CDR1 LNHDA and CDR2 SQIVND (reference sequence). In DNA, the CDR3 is TGTGCCAGTAGCGCGGAGATGCAAGAGACCCAGTACTTC. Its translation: CASSAEMQETQYF.

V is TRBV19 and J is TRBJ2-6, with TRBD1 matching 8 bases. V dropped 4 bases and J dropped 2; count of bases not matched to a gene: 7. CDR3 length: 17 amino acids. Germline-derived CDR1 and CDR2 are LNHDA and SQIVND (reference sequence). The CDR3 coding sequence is TGTGCCAGTAGTACCCCGGACAGGGCAGCTGGGGCCAACGTCCTGACTTTC. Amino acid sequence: CASSTPDRAAGANVLTF.

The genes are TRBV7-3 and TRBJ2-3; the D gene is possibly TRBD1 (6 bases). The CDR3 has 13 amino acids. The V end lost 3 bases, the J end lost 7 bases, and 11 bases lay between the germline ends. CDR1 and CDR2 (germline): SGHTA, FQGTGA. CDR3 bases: TGTGCCAGCAGCTTGCCTGGACAGAATACGCAGTATTTT. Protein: CASSLPGQNTQYF.

The CDR3 DNA is TGTGCCAGCAGCCGACAGACAGGGAAGGTCGGATTGCAGCCCCAGCATTTT. This translates into CASSRQTGKVGLQPQHF. The chain joins TRBV7-9 to TRBJ1-5; TRBD1 matches 7 bases. After removal of 5 bases from V and 7 bases from J, the junction contained 17 bases not matched to a gene. The CDR3 is made up of 17 amino acids. The V gene's germline CDR1 is SEHNR and CDR2 FQNEAQ (reference sequence).

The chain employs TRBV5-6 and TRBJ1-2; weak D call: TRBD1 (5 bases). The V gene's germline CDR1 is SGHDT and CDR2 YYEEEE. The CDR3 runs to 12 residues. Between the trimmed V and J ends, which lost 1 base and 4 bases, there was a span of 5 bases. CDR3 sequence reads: CASSLTGYGYTF. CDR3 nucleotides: TGTGCCAGCAGCTTGACAGGCTATGGCTACACCTTC.

The CDR3 DNA reads TGTGCCAGCAGCTTAGAGGGACAGGAGACCAACTATGGCTACACCTTC. Its protein is CASSLEGQETNYGYTF. The rearrangement uses TRBV7-9 and TRBJ1-2, with 8 bases matching TRBD1. Germline V gene data show CDR1 as SEHNR and CDR2 as FQNEAQ (reference sequence). The CDR3 loop spans 16 amino acids. V was pared by 1 base and J by 2 bases, with 6 bases of the junction left unmatched. Complete variable domain (other parts from reference TRBV7-9 and TRBJ1-2): DTGVSQNPRHKITKRGQNVTFRCDPISEHNRLYWYRQTLGQGPEFLTYFQNEAQLEKSRLLSDRFSAERPKGSFSTLEIQRTEQGDSAMYLCASSLEGQETNYGYTFGSGTRLTVV.

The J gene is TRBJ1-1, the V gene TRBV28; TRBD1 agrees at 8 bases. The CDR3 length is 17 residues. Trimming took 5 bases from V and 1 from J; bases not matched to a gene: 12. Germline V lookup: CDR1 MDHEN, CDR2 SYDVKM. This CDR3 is CASSHHDRGNRNTEAFF. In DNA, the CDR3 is TGTGCCAGCAGTCATCATGACAGGGGAAATCGGAACACTGAAGCTTTCTTT.

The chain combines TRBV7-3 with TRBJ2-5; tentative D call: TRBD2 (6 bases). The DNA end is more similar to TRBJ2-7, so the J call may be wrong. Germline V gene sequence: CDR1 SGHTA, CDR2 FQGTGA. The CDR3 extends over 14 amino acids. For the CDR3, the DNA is TGTGCCAGCAGCCACGGGGGACCACTGGGCGAGCAGTACTTC. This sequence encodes CASSHGGPLGEQYF.

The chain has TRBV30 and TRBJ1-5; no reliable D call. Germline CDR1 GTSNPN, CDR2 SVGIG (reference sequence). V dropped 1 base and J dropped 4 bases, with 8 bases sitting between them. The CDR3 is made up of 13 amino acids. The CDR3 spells CAWSGEANQPQHF. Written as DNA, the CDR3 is TGTGCCTGGAGTGGGGAGGCAAATCAGCCCCAGCATTTT.

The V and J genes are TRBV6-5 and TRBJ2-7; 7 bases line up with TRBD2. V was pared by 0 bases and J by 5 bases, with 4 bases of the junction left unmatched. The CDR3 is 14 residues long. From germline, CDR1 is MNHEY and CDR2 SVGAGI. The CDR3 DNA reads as TGTGCCAGCAGTTACTCGACGGGGGGTGACGAGCAGTACTTC. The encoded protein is CASSYSTGGDEQYF.

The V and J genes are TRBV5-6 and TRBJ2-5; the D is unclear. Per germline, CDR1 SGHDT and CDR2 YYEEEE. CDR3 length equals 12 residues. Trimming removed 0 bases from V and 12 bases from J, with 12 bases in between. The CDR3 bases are TGTGCCAGCAGCTTGGGGGCAAAGATGGAGTACTTC. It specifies CASSLGAKMEYF.

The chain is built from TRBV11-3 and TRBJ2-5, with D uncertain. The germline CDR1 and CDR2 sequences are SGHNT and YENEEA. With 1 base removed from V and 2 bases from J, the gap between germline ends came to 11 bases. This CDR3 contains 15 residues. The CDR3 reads CASSLGADLQETQYF. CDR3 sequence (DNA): TGTGCCAGCAGCTTAGGAGCCGATTTACAAGAGACCCAGTACTTC.